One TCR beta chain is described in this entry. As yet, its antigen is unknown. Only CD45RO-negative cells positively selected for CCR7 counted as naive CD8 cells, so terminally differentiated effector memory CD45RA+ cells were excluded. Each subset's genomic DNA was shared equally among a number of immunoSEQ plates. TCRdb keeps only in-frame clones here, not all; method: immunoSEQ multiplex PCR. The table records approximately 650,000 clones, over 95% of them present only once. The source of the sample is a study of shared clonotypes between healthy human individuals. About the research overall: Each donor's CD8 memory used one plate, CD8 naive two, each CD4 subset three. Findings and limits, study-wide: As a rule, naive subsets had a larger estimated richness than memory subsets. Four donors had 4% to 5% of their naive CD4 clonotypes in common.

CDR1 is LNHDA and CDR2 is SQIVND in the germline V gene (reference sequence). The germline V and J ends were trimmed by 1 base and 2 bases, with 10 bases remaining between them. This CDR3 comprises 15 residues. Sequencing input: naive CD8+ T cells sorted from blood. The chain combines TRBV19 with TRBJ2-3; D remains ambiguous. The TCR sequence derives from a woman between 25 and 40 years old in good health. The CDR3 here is CASSIGARSTDTQYF. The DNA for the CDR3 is TGTGCCAGTAGTATAGGGGCACGATCCACAGATACGCAGTATTTT.